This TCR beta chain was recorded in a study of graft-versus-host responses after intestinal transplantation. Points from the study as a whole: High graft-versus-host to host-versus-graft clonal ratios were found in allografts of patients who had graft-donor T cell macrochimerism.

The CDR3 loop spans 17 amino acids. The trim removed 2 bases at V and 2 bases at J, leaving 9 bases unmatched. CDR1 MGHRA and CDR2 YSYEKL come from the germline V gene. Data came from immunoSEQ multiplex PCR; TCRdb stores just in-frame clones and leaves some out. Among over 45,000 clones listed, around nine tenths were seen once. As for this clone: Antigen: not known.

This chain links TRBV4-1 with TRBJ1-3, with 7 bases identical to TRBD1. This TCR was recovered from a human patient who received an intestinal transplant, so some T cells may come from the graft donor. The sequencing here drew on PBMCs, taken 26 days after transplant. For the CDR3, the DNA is TGCGCCAGCAGCCAAAGGCTGTCCAGGGGGGCTGGAAACACCATATATTTT. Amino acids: CASSQRLSRGAGNTIYF.